These T cell receptor beta chains were read from a single sample in a study of shared T cell receptors in the human thymus. Measured with immunoSEQ multiplex PCR; TCRdb has only the in-frame clones, and not every one. The table includes 640,000 or so clones, 80% to 90% detected once. This sample also belongs to another study, concerning human thymus T cells.

What was sequenced was thymocytes. The receptors come from a boy under three years old with a congenital heart defect. CDR3s include the opening cysteine and the closing phenylalanine or tryptophan. The order of the fields is CDR3 length, V gene, D gene, J gene, clone size, CDR3 DNA, CDR3 protein. A D gene is named only where the DNA matches it firmly. The size entry is marked missing in some rows and otherwise reads once, few, many or a size class.

>15|TRBV5-1|TRBD2|TRBJ2-1|.
TGCGCCAGCAGCTGGAGCGGGGGGGCAAACAATGAGCAGTTCTTC
CASSWSGGANNEQFF
>13|TRBV27|TRBD2|TRBJ2-7|.
TGTGCCAGCTCCGCCCGGGGGGTGCACGAGCAGTACTTC
CASSARGVHEQYF
>16|TRBV4-1|TRBD1|TRBJ2-1|.
TGCGCCAGCGGTTACCCGGGACAGGGAGTATACAATGAGCAGTTCTTC
CASGYPGQGVYNEQFF
>11|TRBV28|.|TRBJ1-2|.
TGTGCCAGCAGTTTACAGGGAGGCTACACCTTC
CASSLQGGYTF
>14|TRBV4-3|TRBD2|TRBJ2-1|.
TGCGCCAGCAGCCAAGAACTAGCGACCAATGAGCAGTTCTTC
CASSQELATNEQFF
>16|TRBV15|TRBD2|TRBJ2-5|.
TGTGCCACCAGCAGAGTCAGCGGGGGGAGGGTGGAGACCCAGTACTTC
CATSRVSGGRVETQYF
>13|TRBV5-6|.|TRBJ2-1|.
TGTGCCAGCAGCTTAATGATGACTAATGAGCAGTTCTTC
CASSLMMTNEQFF
>14|TRBV19|.|TRBJ1-1|.
TGTGCCAGTAGTAATTCGGGGTACAACACTGAAGCTTTCTTT
CASSNSGYNTEAFF
>15|TRBV25-1|.|TRBJ1-3|.
TGTGCCAGCAGTGAAGCCCTTCTTACAGGAAACACCATATATTTT
CASSEALLTGNTIYF
>15|TRBV19|.|TRBJ1-1|few
TGTGCCAGTAGTGCAAAACAGCAAATGAACACTGAAGCTTTCTTT
CASSAKQQMNTEAFF
>15|TRBV28|TRBD1|TRBJ1-2|.
TGTGCCAGCAGTTTACCCGGACAGGGGGCTCATGGCTACACCTTC
CASSLPGQGAHGYTF
>12|TRBV6-6|.|TRBJ2-1|.
TGTGCCAGCAGTTCCTCCAACAATGAGCAGTTCTTC
CASSSSNNEQFF
>15|TRBV28|TRBD1|TRBJ2-1|.
TGTGCCAGCAGTTTAGGGGACAGGGCGTACAATGAGCAGTTCTTC
CASSLGDRAYNEQFF
>19|TRBV7-8|.|TRBJ2-5|.
TGTGCCAGCAGCTTAGTGCCTTGTGGGGGGGCGCGGGGCCAAGAGACCCAGTACTTC
CASSLVPCGGARGQETQYF
>12|TRBV30|TRBD1|TRBJ2-5|.
TGTGGGGGGGGACAGGGGGTAAAGACCCAGTACTTC
CGGGQGVKTQYF
>15|TRBV4-3|.|TRBJ2-5|.
TGCGCCAGCAGCCAAGCGGCATGGGGAGCAGAGACCCAGTACTTC
CASSQAAWGAETQYF
>13|TRBV7-8|.|TRBJ2-1|.
TGTGCCAGCAGCTTACAGGGTTACAATGAGCAGTTCTTC
CASSLQGYNEQFF
>17|TRBV27|.|TRBJ2-2|.
TGTGCCAGCAGTTTCCCTAGCGACTCCGCGAACACCGGGGAGCTGTTTTTT
CASSFPSDSANTGELFF
>12|TRBV10-1|.|TRBJ2-7|few
TGCGCCTCAAGGGGGTGGTCCTACGAGCAGTACTTC
CASRGWSYEQYF
>15|TRBV13|.|TRBJ2-7|.
TGTGCCAGCAGCTGGCTTTCTTCGGGTTTGAGGGAGCAGTACTTC
CASSWLSSGLREQYF
>14|TRBV6-5|.|TRBJ1-1|.
TGTGCCAGCACCCGGACAGACATGAACACTGAAGCTTTCTTT
CASTRTDMNTEAFF
>14|TRBV4-2|.|TRBJ2-3|few
TGTGCCAGCAGCGGGGCAGGGAAAACAGATACGCAGTATTTT
CASSGAGKTDTQYF
>13|TRBV5-1|.|TRBJ1-1|.
TGCGCCAGCAGCTTAATCCGGAACACTGAAGCTTTCTTT
CASSLIRNTEAFF
>16|TRBV30|.|TRBJ2-2|.
TGTGCCTGGAGTGTACCAGGGGCCAAGGACACCGGGGAGCTGTTTTTT
CAWSVPGAKDTGELFF
>18|TRBV4-3|.|TRBJ2-2|.
TGCGCCAGCAGCCAAGAATTTTGTTGGGGGCCCGACACCGGGGAGCTGTTTTTT
CASSQEFCWGPDTGELFF
>14|TRBV7-9|TRBD1|TRBJ2-7|once
TGTGCCAGCAGCTCCAGGGGGCCCGAGGGCGAGCAGTACTTC
CASSSRGPEGEQYF
>20|TRBV15|TRBD2|TRBJ2-1|.
TGTGCCACCAGCAGAGATACTAGCGGGAGTCTGGGGTGCTCCTACAATGAGCAGTTCTTC
CATSRDTSGSLGCSYNEQFF
>16|TRBV2|TRBD1|TRBJ1-2|.
TGTGCCAGCGGAAGGACAGGGGGCCTATTTGTCGATGGCTACACCTTC
CASGRTGGLFVDGYTF
>17|TRBV9|TRBD2|TRBJ2-7|.
TGTGCCAGCAGCGTAGAGCCGACTAGCGGGCCTTCCTACGAGCAGTACTTC
CASSVEPTSGPSYEQYF
>16|TRBV18|TRBD1|TRBJ2-1|once
TGTGCCAGCTCACAATCCGGACAGGGTGTCTACAATGAGCAGTTCTTC
CASSQSGQGVYNEQFF
>18|TRBV7-8|.|TRBJ2-4|.
TGTGCCAGCAGCTTAGGGCCTCGAGAGCCGGGAGCCAAAAACATTCAGTACTTC
CASSLGPREPGAKNIQYF
>15|TRBV7-8|.|TRBJ2-7|.
TGTGCCAGCAGCGTAATCCGGGACAACTCCTACGAGCAGTACTTC
CASSVIRDNSYEQYF
>13|TRBV6-1|.|TRBJ2-7|.
TGTGCCAGCATGAGAAAGGGGGCCTACGAGCAGTACTTC
CASMRKGAYEQYF
>15|TRBV5-1|TRBD1|TRBJ2-7|.
TGCGCCAGCAGCTTAGGACAGGGTAGCCCCTACGAGCAGTACTTC
CASSLGQGSPYEQYF
>16|TRBV4-1|.|TRBJ1-5|.
TGCGCCAGCAGCATCCGCCACAGGGCTAGCAATCAGCCCCAGCATTTT
CASSIRHRASNQPQHF
>15|TRBV5-4|TRBD2|TRBJ2-1|once
TGTGCCAGCAGTCAAGGACTAGCGGAAAAGAATGAGCAGTTCTTC
CASSQGLAEKNEQFF
>15|TRBV19|TRBD1|TRBJ1-5|few
TGTGCCAGTAACCTACAGGGGGATAGCAATCAGCCCCAGCATTTT
CASNLQGDSNQPQHF
>15|TRBV28|TRBD1|TRBJ2-7|.
TGTGCCAGCAGTTTCCTGAGCCCAGGGGGTAGCGAGCAGTACTTC
CASSFLSPGGSEQYF
>15|TRBV7-9|.|TRBJ2-4|.
TGTGCCAGCAGCTCACCCGGGTCCAGGGAAAACATTCAGTACTTC
CASSSPGSRENIQYF
>14|TRBV6-5|TRBD1|TRBJ1-1|.
TGTGCCAGCAGTCGCGAACAGGGGAGCACTGAAGCTTTCTTT
CASSREQGSTEAFF
>12|TRBV5-5|.|TRBJ1-2|.
TGTGCCAGCAGCTACCAAACCCGGGGCTACACCTTC
CASSYQTRGYTF
>14|TRBV12-5|.|TRBJ1-1|few
TGTGCTAGTGGAGCGGGACACTTTAACGCTGAAGCTTTCTTT
CASGAGHFNAEAFF
>15|TRBV7-2|TRBD2|TRBJ2-7|.
TGTGCCAGCAGCTTAGTCGCGGGGGAGGAGTGCGAGCAGTACTTC
CASSLVAGEECEQYF
>14|TRBV27|TRBD1|TRBJ2-7|.
TGTGCCAGCAGTCCCCACAGGGGTTGTAACGAGCAGTACTTC
CASSPHRGCNEQYF
>17|TRBV18|.|TRBJ1-4|.
TGTGCCAGCTCACCCGGACAGAACCTCATGACTAATGAAAAACTGTTTTTT
CASSPGQNLMTNEKLFF
>16|TRBV15|TRBD2|TRBJ2-7|.
TGTGCCACCAGCAGAATCGGGAGGGGTCACTCCTACGAGCAGTACTTC
CATSRIGRGHSYEQYF
>14|TRBV2|.|TRBJ1-2|.
TGTGCCAGCAGTTCCTGGGACTTTAACTATGGCTACACCTTC
CASSSWDFNYGYTF
>14|TRBV5-8|TRBD1|TRBJ2-7|few
TGTGCCAGCAGCAGGGGACAGGGGTACTACGAGCAGTACTTC
CASSRGQGYYEQYF
>13|TRBV28|TRBD1|TRBJ1-1|.
TGTGCCAGCAGTTTGAGGGGGCGCACGGAGGCTTTCTTT
CASSLRGRTEAFF
>13|TRBV7-9|.|TRBJ2-1|few
TGTGCCAGCAGCTTGACAGAAACCAATGAGCAGTTCTTC
CASSLTETNEQFF
>16|TRBV6-5|.|TRBJ1-2|few
TGTGCCAGCAGTTACACCCATAGGAGAGCTAACTATGGCTACACCTTC
CASSYTHRRANYGYTF